One sample yielded the 3 T cell receptor beta chains listed below, sequenced in a study of control samples from healthy donors and cancer patients. Clones were read by immunoSEQ multiplex PCR, and TCRdb kept only the in-frame ones, dropping some. The table lists approximately 170,000 clones, 92% of them singletons, with about 0.64% in the top ten. The sequenced material came from blood. These receptors came from a woman aged 25 to 39 in good health.

The V call is TRBV4-3, the J call TRBJ2-2, with 7 positions matching TRBD2. The CDR3 loop spans 16 amino acids. V dropped 1 base and J dropped 0; count of bases not matched to a gene: 2. CDR1 and CDR2 (germline): LGHNA, YSLEER. CDR3 coding DNA: TGCGCCAGCAGCCAAGCTCTAGCGGCGAACACCGGGGAGCTGTTTTTT. Translation gives CASSQALAANTGELFF.

V and J are TRBV6-5 and TRBJ2-5; no definite D call. The CDR3 runs 10 residues. Germline V gene data show CDR1 as MNHEY and CDR2 as SVGAGI. V lost 8 bases and J 4 bases, leaving 5 bases between the germline ends. The CDR3 here is CASDRETQYF. DNA of the CDR3: TGTGCCAGCGACCGAGAGACCCAGTACTTC.

The count of this clone is one. The V gene is TRBV5-5, the J gene TRBJ1-2; no reliable D call. The CDR3 spans 14 residues. Germline V gives CDR1 SGHKS, CDR2 YYEKEE (reference sequence). Between the trimmed V and J ends, which lost 0 bases and 5 bases, there was a span of 11 bases. The CDR3 spells CASSLAQQLYGYTF. In DNA, the CDR3 is TGTGCCAGCAGCTTGGCCCAACAGCTATATGGCTACACCTTC. The full variable domain, its missing parts supplied by reference TRBV5-5 and TRBJ1-2, is DAGVTQSPTHLIKTRGQQVTLRCSPISGHKSVSWYQQVLGQGPQFIFQYYEKEERGRGNFPDRFSARQFPNYSSELNVNALLLGDSALYLCASSLAQQLYGYTFGSGTRLTVV.